Here is one T cell receptor (beta chain) with its context. Its antigen remains unknown. The data are from a study of T cell responses to AZD1222 COVID-19 vaccine. TCRdb's table, derived via immunoSEQ multiplex PCR, lists solely in-frame clones and lacks some. The sample lists roughly 180,000 clones, about nine tenths occurring once. General study points: None of the repertoires were sampled until the peak T cell response had passed.

V shed 1 base and J shed 10 bases, with 10 bases lying between them. The CDR3 is made up of 13 amino acids. The chain recombines TRBV12-3 or TRBV12-4 with TRBJ2-2; D is unresolved. The input for sequencing was peripheral blood, taken on day 0 of AZD1222 vaccination. The TCR was taken from an adult in good health. The CDR3 sequence: CASSLGAPPELFF. CDR3 DNA sequence: TGTGCCAGCAGTTTAGGAGCCCCGCCGGAGCTGTTTTTT.